This T cell receptor (beta chain) is drawn from a study of CD8 T cells in Susac syndrome (dated by TCRdb to between 2017 and 2020). As for the study more broadly: The study used repertoire sequencing to test whether antigen drove CD8+ T cell activation and differentiation in Susac syndrome.

On this clonotype itself: There is no known antigen for this receptor. No clone much larger than this one lies a single base away; base qualities are absent.

Peripheral blood CD8+ and CD4+ T cells from healthy donors, Susac syndrome patients and multiple sclerosis patients were profiled using high-throughput TCR beta sequencing. Multiple sclerosis controls were treatment-naive patients with stable or active relapsing-remitting disease fulfilling revised McDonald criteria. Bulk CD8+ and CD4+ T cells were purified by magnetic negative isolation, whereas CD8+ TEMRA cells were enriched by FACS. Blood was drawn into EDTA tubes, processed within 24 hours, and PBMCs were isolated by density gradient centrifugation. PBMCs intended for TCR sequencing were cryopreserved in liquid nitrogen and thawed later in a water bath at 37 degrees C. The sorted or isolated CD4+, CD8+ and CD8+ TEMRA cells had a purity of 90% or higher. RNA was extracted using the RNeasy kit, and roughly 0.5 to 1 microgram was reverse transcribed with random hexamers. The immunoSEQ multiplex PCR assay, covering 54 Vbeta and 13 Jbeta segments, was used to amplify TCR beta CDR3 regions. Bias from PCR amplification was corrected by using a synthetic template baseline for primer optimization and for computational correction. As for the original processing: Only productive sequences were kept, with reads annotated to V, D and J genes according to IMGT and analyzed in immunoSEQ Analyzer. To calculate clonality, Shannon entropy was normalized by log2 of the number of productive unique sequences and then subtracted from one. For each patient and control, public and private clones were evaluated among the 100 most prevalent clones. Clones were defined as Susac-specific when absent from the healthy and MS cohorts, from 1052 published viral clones and from other ImmuneACCESS disease sequences. The public sequencing data were trimmed at Q25 with fastp and processed into clonotypes with MiXCR by TCRdb, which kept only in-frame beta chains. Each CDR3 protein gets just one entry, which takes the most common genes and DNA from the rows behind it. TCRdb's processing, not the authors' own work, is the source of the V and J calls. The sample table shows roughly 330,000 distinct CDR3 sequences, and just over 90% are seen once. Together, the top ten hold 0.065% of the sample.

General conclusions and limits of the study: The study acknowledged that relatively few individuals were included in the TCR sequencing and HLA analysis.

The CDR3 sequence holds 18 residues, the cysteine and phenylalanine included. Only the CDR3 part of the read is kept: 54 bases, read in frame from the first base. Trimming removed 3 bases from V and 0 bases from J, leaving 20 bases between the germline ends. The receptor was derived from a human donor with multiple sclerosis. Material for sequencing was CD4+ T cells from PBMCs. The rearranged chain carries TRBV12-3 or TRBV12-4 and TRBJ1-1; the D gene is perhaps TRBD1, on 6 matching bases. The nucleotide sequence is TGTGCCAGCAGTTTGGGGACACAGAGGTCCCCTATGAACACTGAAGCTTTCTTT. Translated, it gives CASSLGTQRSPMNTEAFF.